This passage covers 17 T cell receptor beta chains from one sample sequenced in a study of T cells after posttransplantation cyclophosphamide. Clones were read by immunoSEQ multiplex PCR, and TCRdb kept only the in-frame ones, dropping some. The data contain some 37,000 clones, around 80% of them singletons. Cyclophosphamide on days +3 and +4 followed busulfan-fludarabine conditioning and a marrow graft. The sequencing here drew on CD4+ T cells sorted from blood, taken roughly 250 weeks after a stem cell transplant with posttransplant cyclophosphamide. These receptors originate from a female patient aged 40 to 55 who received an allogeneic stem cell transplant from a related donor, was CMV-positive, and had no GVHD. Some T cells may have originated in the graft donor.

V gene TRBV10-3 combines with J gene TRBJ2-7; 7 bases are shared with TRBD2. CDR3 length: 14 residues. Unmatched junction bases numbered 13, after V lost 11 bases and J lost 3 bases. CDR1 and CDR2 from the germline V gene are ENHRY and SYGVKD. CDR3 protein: CASRSGSGNYEQYF. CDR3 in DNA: TGTGCCTCCCGCTCGGGGAGCGGGAACTACGAGCAGTACTTC.

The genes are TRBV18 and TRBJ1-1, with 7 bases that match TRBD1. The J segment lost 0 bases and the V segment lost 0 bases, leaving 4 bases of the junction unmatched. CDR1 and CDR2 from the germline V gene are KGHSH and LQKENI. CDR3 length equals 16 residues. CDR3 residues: CASSPPWDSMNTEAFF. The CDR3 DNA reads TGTGCCAGCTCACCACCGTGGGACAGCATGAACACTGAAGCTTTCTTT. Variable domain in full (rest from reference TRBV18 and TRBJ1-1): NAGVMQNPRHLVRRRGQEARLRCSPMKGHSHVYWYRQLPEEGLKFMVYLQKENIIDESGMPKERFSAEFPKEGPSILRIQQVVRGDSAAYFCASSPPWDSMNTEAFFGQGTRLTVV.

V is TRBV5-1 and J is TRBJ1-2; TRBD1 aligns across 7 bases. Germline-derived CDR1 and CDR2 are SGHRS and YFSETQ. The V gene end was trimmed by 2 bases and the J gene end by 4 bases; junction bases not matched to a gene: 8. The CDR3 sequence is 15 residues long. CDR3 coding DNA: TGCGCCAGCAGCTTCCCTGACAGGGTGGGCTATGGCTACACCTTC. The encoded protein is CASSFPDRVGYGYTF. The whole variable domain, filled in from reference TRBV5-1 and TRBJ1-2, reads KAGVTQTPRYLIKTRGQQVTLSCSPISGHRSVSWYQQTPGQGLQFLFEYFSETQRNKGNFPGRFSGRQFSNSRSEMNVSTLELGDSALYLCASSFPDRVGYGYTFGSGTRLTVV.

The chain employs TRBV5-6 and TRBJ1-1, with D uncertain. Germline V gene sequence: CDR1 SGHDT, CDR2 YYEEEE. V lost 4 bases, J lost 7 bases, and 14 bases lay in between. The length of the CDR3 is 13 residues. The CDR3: CASSLRPGFEAFF. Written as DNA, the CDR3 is TGTGCCAGCAGCCTAAGACCGGGATTTGAAGCTTTCTTT.

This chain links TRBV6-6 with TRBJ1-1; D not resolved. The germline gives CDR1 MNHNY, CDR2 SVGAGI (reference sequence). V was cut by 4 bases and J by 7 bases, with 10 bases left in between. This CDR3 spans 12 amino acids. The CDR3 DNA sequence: TGTGCCAGCAGTTCACTAGCCGGTGAAGCTTTCTTT. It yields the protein CASSSLAGEAFF.

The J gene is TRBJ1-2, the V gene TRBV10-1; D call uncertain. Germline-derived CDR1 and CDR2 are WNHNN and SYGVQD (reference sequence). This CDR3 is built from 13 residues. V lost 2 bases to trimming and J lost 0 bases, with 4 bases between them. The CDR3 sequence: CASSEGTNYGYTF. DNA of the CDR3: TGCGCCAGCAGTGAGGGCACTAACTATGGCTACACCTTC.

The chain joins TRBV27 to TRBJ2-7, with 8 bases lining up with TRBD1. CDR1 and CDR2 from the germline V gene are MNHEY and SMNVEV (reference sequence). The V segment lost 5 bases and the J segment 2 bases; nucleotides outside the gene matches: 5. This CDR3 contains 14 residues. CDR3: CASSASDRAYEQYF. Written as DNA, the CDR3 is TGTGCCAGCAGTGCCTCGGACAGGGCCTACGAGCAGTACTTC.

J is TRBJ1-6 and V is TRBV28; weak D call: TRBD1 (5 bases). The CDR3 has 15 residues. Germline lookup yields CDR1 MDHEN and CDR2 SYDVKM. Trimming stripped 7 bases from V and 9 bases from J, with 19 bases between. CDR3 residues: CASTPDSNRASPLHF. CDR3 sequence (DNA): TGTGCCAGCACCCCCGACAGCAACCGGGCTTCACCCCTCCACTTT.

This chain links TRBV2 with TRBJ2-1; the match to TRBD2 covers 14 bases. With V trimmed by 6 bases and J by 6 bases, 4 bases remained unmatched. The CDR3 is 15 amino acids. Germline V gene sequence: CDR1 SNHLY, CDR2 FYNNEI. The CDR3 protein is CASRATSGGANEQFF. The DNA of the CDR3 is TGTGCCAGCAGGGCGACTAGCGGGGGGGCCAATGAGCAGTTCTTC.

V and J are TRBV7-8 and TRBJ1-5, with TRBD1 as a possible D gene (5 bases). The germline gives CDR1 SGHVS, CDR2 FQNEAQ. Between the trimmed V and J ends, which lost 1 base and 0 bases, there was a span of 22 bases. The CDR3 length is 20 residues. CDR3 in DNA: TGTGCCAGCAGCTTAGGCCCGGCGGGGCCGATGCAATATAGCAATCAGCCCCAGCATTTT. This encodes CASSLGPAGPMQYSNQPQHF.

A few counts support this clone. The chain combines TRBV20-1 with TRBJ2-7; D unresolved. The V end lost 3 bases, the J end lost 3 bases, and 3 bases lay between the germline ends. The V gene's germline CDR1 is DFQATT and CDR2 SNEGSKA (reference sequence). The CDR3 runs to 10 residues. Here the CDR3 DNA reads TGCAGTGCTAGTAACTACGAGCAGTACTTC. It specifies CSASNYEQYF.

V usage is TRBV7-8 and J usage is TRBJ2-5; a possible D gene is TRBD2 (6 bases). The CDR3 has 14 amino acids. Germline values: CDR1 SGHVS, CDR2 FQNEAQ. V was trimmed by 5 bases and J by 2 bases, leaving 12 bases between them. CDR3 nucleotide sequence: TGTGCCAGCAGCACCCAGGGACTGCAAGAGACCCAGTACTTC. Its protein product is CASSTQGLQETQYF.

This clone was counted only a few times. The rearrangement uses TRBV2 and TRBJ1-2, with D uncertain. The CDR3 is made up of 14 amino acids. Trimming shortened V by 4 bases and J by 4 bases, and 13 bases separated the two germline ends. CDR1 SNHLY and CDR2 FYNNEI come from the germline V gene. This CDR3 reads CASSAPGSAYGYTF. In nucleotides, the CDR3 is TGTGCCAGCAGTGCCCCAGGTTCGGCCTATGGCTACACCTTC.

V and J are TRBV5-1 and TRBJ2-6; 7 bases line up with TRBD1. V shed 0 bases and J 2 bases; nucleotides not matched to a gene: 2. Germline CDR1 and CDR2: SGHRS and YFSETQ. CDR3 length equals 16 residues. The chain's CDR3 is CASSLEGAAGANVLTF. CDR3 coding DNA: TGCGCCAGCAGCTTGGAGGGGGCAGCTGGGGCCAACGTCCTGACTTTC. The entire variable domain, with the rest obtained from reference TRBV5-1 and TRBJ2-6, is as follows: KAGVTQTPRYLIKTRGQQVTLSCSPISGHRSVSWYQQTPGQGLQFLFEYFSETQRNKGNFPGRFSGRQFSNSRSEMNVSTLELGDSALYLCASSLEGAAGANVLTFGAGSRLTVL.

CDR3 in DNA: TGTGCCAGCTCAACAAGACGTGAGGGCTCTGGCTACGAGCAGTACTTC. Protein: CASSTRREGSGYEQYF. The chain carries TRBV18 and TRBJ2-7; D is possibly TRBD2 (5 bases). This CDR3 has 16 amino acids. V lost 5 bases and J lost 3, with 20 bases in between. The germline V gene has CDR1 KGHSH and CDR2 LQKENI.

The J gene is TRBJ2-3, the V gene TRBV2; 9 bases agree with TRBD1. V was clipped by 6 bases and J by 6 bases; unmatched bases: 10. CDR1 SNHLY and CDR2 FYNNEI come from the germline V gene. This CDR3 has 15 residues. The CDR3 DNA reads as TGTGCCAGCAGCAAGGACAGGGGAGGGGGTGATACGCAGTATTTT. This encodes CASSKDRGGGDTQYF.

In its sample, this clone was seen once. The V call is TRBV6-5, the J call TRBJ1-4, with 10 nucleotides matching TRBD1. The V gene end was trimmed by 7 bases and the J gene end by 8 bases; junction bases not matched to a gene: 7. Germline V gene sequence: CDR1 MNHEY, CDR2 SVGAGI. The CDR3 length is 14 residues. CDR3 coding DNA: TGTGCCAGCACCAGGGACAGGGGAGGGGAAAAACTGTTTTTT. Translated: CASTRDRGGEKLFF.